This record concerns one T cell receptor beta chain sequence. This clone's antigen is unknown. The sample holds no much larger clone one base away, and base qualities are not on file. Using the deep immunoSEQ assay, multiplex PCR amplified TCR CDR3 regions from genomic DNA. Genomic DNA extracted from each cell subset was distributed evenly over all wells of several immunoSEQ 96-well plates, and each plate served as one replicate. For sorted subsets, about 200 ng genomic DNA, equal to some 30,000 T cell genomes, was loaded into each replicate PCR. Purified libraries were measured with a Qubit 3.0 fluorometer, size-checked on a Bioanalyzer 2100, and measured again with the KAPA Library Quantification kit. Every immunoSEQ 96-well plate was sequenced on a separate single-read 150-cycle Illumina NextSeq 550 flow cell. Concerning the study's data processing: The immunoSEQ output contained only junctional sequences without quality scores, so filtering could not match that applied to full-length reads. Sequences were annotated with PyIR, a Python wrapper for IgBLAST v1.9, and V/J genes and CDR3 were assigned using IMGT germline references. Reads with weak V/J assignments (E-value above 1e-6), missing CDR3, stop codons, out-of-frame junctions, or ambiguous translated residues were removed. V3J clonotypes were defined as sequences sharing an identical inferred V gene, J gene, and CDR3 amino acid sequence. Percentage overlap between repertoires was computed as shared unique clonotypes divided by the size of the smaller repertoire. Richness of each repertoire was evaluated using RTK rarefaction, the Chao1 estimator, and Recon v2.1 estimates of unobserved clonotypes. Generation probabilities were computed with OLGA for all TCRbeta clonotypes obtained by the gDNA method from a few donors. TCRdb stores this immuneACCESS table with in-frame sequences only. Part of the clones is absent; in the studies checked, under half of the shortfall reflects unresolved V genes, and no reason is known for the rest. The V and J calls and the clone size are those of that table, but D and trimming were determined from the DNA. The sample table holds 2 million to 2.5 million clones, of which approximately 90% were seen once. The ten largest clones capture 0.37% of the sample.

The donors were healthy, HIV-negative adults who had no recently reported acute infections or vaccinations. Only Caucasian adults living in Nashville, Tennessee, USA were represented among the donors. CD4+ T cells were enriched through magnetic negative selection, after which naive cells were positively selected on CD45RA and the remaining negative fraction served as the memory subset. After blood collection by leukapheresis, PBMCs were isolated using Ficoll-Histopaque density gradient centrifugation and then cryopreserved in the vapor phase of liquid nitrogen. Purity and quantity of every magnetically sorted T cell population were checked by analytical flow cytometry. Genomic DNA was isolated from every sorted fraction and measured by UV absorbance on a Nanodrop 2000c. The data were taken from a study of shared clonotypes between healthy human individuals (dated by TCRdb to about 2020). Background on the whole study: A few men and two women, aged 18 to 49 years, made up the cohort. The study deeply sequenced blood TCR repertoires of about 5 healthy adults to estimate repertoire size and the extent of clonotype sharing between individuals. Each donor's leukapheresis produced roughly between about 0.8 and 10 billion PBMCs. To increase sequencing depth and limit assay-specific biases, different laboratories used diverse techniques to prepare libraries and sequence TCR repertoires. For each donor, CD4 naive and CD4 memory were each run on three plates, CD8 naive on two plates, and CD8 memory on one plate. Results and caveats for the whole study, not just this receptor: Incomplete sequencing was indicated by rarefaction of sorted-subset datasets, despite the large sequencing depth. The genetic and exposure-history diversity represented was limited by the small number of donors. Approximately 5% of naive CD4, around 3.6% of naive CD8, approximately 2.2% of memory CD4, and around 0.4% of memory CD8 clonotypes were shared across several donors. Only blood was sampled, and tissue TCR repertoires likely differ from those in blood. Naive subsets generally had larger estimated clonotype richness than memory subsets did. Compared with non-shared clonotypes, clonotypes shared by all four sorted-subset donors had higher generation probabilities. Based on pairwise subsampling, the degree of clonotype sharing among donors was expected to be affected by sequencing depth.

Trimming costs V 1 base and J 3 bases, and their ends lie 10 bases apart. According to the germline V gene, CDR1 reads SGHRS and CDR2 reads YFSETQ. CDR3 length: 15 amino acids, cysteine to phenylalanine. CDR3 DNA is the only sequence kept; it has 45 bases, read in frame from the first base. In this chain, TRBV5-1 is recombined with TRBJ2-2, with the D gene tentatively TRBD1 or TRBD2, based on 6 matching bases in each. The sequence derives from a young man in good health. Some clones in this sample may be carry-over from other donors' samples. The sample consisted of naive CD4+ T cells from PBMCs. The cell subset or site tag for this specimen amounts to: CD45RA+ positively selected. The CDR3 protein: CASSLSRGDTGELFF. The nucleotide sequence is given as TGCGCCAGCAGCTTGTCGAGGGGGGACACCGGGGAGCTGTTTTTT.